A single sample is the source of the 16 T cell receptor beta chains below, sequenced in a study of early T cells in non-severe SARS-CoV-2 infection. TCRdb processed the 5' RACE reads anew with MiXCR; each CDR3 protein has one entry. The table shows 20,000 to 25,000 distinct CDR3 sequences, with roughly 4.5% occurring only once. Sequenced material: whole blood. These receptors were obtained from an adult who was a healthcare worker with PCR-confirmed SARS-CoV-2 infection or an uninfected control (not recorded which).

There are many counts of this clonotype. The rearrangement joins TRBV7-2 to TRBJ2-2, with D perhaps matching TRBD2 (5 bases). The germline CDR1 and CDR2 sequences are SGHTA and FQGNSA. The V end lost 1 base, the J end lost 2 bases, and 14 bases lay between the germline ends. The CDR3 length is 17 residues. CDR3 DNA sequence: TGTGCCAGCAGCTTAGGGTTGGCTAGCCTAAACACCGGGGAGCTGTTTTTT. Translating gives CASSLGLASLNTGELFF.

This clonotype occurred many times. The J gene is TRBJ2-5, the V gene TRBV9; TRBD2 matches at 7 bases. With V trimmed by 5 bases and J by 5 bases, 9 bases remained unmatched. The germline V gene encodes CDR1 SGDLS and CDR2 YYNGEE. The CDR3 has 14 amino acids. This CDR3 reads CASSPTAGYETQYF. In DNA, the CDR3 is TGTGCCAGCAGTCCTACAGCGGGGTATGAGACCCAGTACTTC.

This clonotype was observed a few times. The rearrangement joins TRBV7-8 to TRBJ2-1, with 7 nucleotides matching TRBD2. The J segment lost 2 bases and the V segment lost 2 bases, leaving 9 bases of the junction unmatched. Germline V gene data show CDR1 as SGHVS and CDR2 as FQNEAQ. The CDR3 runs to 17 residues. Written as DNA, the CDR3 is TGTGCCAGCAGCTTATTTCGACCCGGGGGGACCTACAATGAGCAGTTCTTC. This codes for CASSLFRPGGTYNEQFF. Full variable domain (rest looked up from reference TRBV7-8 and TRBJ2-1): GAGVSQSPRYKVAKRGQDVALRCDPISGHVSLFWYQQALGQGPEFLTYFQNEAQLDKSGLPSDRFFAERPEGSVSTLKIQRTQQEDSAVYLCASSLFRPGGTYNEQFFGPGTRLTVL.

The table lists this clonotype with a few counts. The gene calls are TRBV6-2 or TRBV6-3 and TRBJ1-1; D ambiguous. The germline CDR1 and CDR2 sequences are MNHEY and SVGEGT. V dropped 7 bases and J dropped 5 bases, with 14 bases sitting between them. The CDR3 totals 13 residues. Written as DNA, the CDR3 is TGTGCCAGCACCCCCCAAGGGCGGACTGAAGCTTTCTTT. As protein: CASTPQGRTEAFF.

This clonotype was observed many times. The rearrangement links TRBV30 to TRBJ1-2; TRBD1 agrees at 9 bases. Germline V gene sequence: CDR1 GTSNPN, CDR2 SVGIG (reference sequence). The CDR3 is made up of 13 amino acids. V shed 1 base, J shed 7 bases, and the junction held 4 bases outside the gene matches. In nucleotides, the CDR3 is TGTGCCTGGAGTGACACAGGGGGCTCTGGCTACACCTTC. Its translation is CAWSDTGGSGYTF.

V gene TRBV9 combines with J gene TRBJ1-5, with D unclear. Germline V gene sequence: CDR1 SGDLS, CDR2 YYNGEE. Trimming took off 0 bases at V and 5 bases at J, with 6 bases between the two ends. CDR3 length: 13 residues. For the CDR3, the DNA is TGTGCCAGCAGCGTAGGAAGCGATCAGCCCCAGCATTTT. Translated, it gives CASSVGSDQPQHF.

This clonotype was counted ten times or more. The genes are TRBV9 and TRBJ2-7; 7 nucleotides match TRBD1. CDR1 SGDLS and CDR2 YYNGEE come from the germline V gene. The V segment lost 0 bases and the J segment 3 bases; nucleotides outside the gene matches: 6. This CDR3 has 15 residues. Here the CDR3 reads CASSVDGTVFYEQYF. The CDR3 nucleotides are TGTGCCAGCAGCGTAGACGGGACAGTATTCTACGAGCAGTACTTC.

This clonotype was counted at least ten times. The chain recombines TRBV12-3 or TRBV12-4 with TRBJ1-5; D is unclear. V lost 3 bases, J lost 4 bases, and 7 bases lay in between. The CDR3 is made up of 13 amino acids. As DNA, the CDR3 is TGTGCCAGCAGTTTGAGAGTGAATCAGCCCCAGCATTTT. Protein product: CASSLRVNQPQHF.

In this sample, this clonotype turned up many times. The rearrangement uses TRBV21-1 and TRBJ1-6; the table's D call TRBD1 went unverified against the DNA. TRBV21-1 is noted as a pseudogene. The CDR3 is 15 amino acids. This CDR3 reads CASSPRGHHNSPLHF. CDR3 in DNA: TGTGCCAGCAGTCCCAGGGGTCATCATAATTCACCCCTCCACTTT.

This clonotype has at least ten counts. V gene TRBV3-1 combines with J gene TRBJ2-7; D uncertain. CDR1 and CDR2 (germline): LGHDT, YNNKEL (reference sequence). This CDR3 has 11 residues. V lost 5 bases to trimming and J lost 7 bases, with 9 bases between them. CDR3 coding DNA: TGTGCCAGCAGCTCGTCTGTGGAGCAGTACTTC. This codes for CASSSSVEQYF.

This clonotype showed up just a few times. The chain uses TRBV6-5 and TRBJ1-4; D possibly corresponds to TRBD1 (5 bases). From germline, CDR1 is MNHEY and CDR2 SVGAGI. Trimming shortened V by 6 bases and J by 12 bases, and 17 bases separated the two germline ends. This CDR3 contains 13 residues. CDR3 loop: CASRPAGLGQLFF. The DNA of the CDR3 is TGTGCCAGCAGACCCGCGGGGTTGGGGCAACTGTTTTTT.

This clonotype has ten or more counts. The chain links TRBV6-5 to TRBJ1-1; D ambiguous. The germline gives CDR1 MNHEY, CDR2 SVGAGI. The V gene lost 0 bases and the J gene lost 5 bases, with 4 bases spanning the gap. The CDR3 loop spans 12 amino acids. The DNA for the CDR3 is TGTGCCAGCAGTTACTCCGCAACTGAAGCTTTCTTT. It is translated as CASSYSATEAFF.

This clonotype was counted many times. The gene calls are TRBV6-5 and TRBJ2-1; no reliable D call. The V end lost 1 base, the J end lost 4 bases, and 11 bases lay between the germline ends. CDR1 is MNHEY, CDR2 SVGAGI, per germline. The CDR3 contains 15 residues. Here the CDR3 reads CASSYFGSRYNEQFF. CDR3 DNA sequence: TGTGCCAGCAGTTACTTCGGATCTCGATACAATGAGCAGTTCTTC.

This clonotype was counted ten times or more. The chain joins TRBV29-1 to TRBJ2-7; possible D gene TRBD2, 6 bases. This CDR3 is built from 12 residues. Germline V gives CDR1 SQVTM, CDR2 ANQGSEA. V lost 0 bases, J lost 4 bases, and 7 bases lay in between. The CDR3 DNA is TGCAGCGTTGAAGAGGAGGGGTACGAGCAGTACTTC. Translated, it gives CSVEEEGYEQYF.

This clonotype occurred a few times. V usage is TRBV7-3 and J usage is TRBJ2-3; D not resolved. Trimming stripped 5 bases from V and 2 bases from J, with 23 bases between. Per the germline V gene, CDR1 is SGHTA and CDR2 is FQGTGA. The CDR3 covers 18 residues. CDR3 amino acids: CASSPRPTTRYHTDTQYF. The CDR3 coding sequence is TGTGCCAGCAGCCCACGTCCAACCACTCGATATCACACAGATACGCAGTATTTT. Combining the CDR3 with reference TRBV7-3 and TRBJ2-3 gives the whole variable domain GAGVSQTPSNKVTEKGKYVELRCDPISGHTALYWYRQSLGQGPEFLIYFQGTGAADDSGLPNDRFFAVRPEGSVSTLKIQRTERGDSAVYLCASSPRPTTRYHTDTQYFGPGTRLTVL.

This clonotype was seen only a few times. The gene calls are TRBV5-5 and TRBJ2-2; a weak D match, TRBD1 (5 bases). Germline lookup yields CDR1 SGHKS and CDR2 YYEKEE (reference sequence). V shed 2 bases and J shed 9 bases, with 23 bases lying between them. The CDR3 length is 17 residues. CDR3 in DNA: TGTGCCAGCAGCTTAGTTTTTTTGGGGCCCACCTACCGGGAGCTGTTTTTT. Its protein is CASSLVFLGPTYRELFF.